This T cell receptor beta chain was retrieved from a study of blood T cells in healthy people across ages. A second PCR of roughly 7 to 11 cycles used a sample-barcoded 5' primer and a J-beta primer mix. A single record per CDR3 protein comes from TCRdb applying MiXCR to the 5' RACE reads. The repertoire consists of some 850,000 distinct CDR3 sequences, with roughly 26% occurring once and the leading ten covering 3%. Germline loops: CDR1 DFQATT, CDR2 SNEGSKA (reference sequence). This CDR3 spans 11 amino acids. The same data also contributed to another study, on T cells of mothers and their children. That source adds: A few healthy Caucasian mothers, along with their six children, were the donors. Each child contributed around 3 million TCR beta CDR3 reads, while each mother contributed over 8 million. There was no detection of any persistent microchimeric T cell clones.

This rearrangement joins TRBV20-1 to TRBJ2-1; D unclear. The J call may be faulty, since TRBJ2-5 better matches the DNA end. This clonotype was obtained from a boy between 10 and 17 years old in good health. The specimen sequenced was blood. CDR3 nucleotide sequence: TGCAGTGGTGGGCCTGAAGAGACCCAGTACTTC. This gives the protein CSGGPEETQYF.